The entry below describes one T cell receptor beta chain. This clonotype has ten or more counts. The antigen it recognizes is unknown. No base-level quality is on record; no much larger clone is a single base apart. The germline V gene encodes CDR1 DFQATT and CDR2 SNEGSKA (reference sequence). Its CDR3 holds 16 amino acids, cysteine through phenylalanine. The CDR3 DNA has 48 bases and is translated from base 1. Compared with germline, V lacks 1 base and J lacks 3 bases; bases without a gene match: 9. The data are from a study of CD8+CD57+ T cells in acquired aplastic anemia (dated by TCRdb to 2016 to 2019). Background for the entire study: On average, sorted CD4+ and CD8+ cells yielded around 3.5 ug of extracted DNA, with a range of about 0.18 to 30 ug. Mean read counts for healthy donor samples were 10 million to 10.8 million for CD4+ cells and around 11 million for CD8+ cells. Broader findings and caveats from the paper: CD8+ Simpson's diversity did not differ significantly between patients and healthy controls (P=0.060). Roughly 29 CD8+ CDR3 sequences were found in both patients and controls but appeared to be highly expressed in patients and within the immunodominant clones of the patients.

In the study, sorted CD4+ and CD8+ blood T cells from patients with severe aplastic anemia and from healthy subjects underwent deep sequencing of TCR repertoires. Ficoll-Paque density gradient centrifugation was used to isolate peripheral blood mononuclear cells. Before DNA was extracted, CD4+ and CD8+ T cells were sorted using either FACS or magnetic beads. Genomic DNA was used as template for profiling of TCR beta VDJ combinations and CDR3 sequences. TCR repertoire sequencing was run on an Illumina HiSeq 2000. Per the original workflow: Repertoire assessment relied on Simpson's diversity index, CDR3 size and DJ length profiles, and TRBV/TRBJ rearrangement plots. The most abundant DNA sequence in the deep sequencing data was taken as the immunodominant clone. CDR3 amino acid sequences were checked for sharing across subjects and were also compared against the VDJdb database and published repertoires. TCRdb itself trimmed the public reads at Q25 with fastp, ran MiXCR and retained productive beta chains. Duplicate CDR3 protein sequences are folded into a single record with the most common DNA and genes. TCRdb, rather than the study authors, made the V and J calls. The sample includes around 200,000 distinct CDR3 sequences, with roughly half observed a single time. Clones ranked in the top ten supply roughly 15% of the sample.

The receptor was isolated from a human donor in good health, serving as a control. Sequencing input: sorted CD4+, CD8+, or CD8+CD57+ T cells (not recorded which) from PBMCs. The chain was built from TRBV20-1 and TRBJ2-5, and TRBD2 matches 9 of the central bases. The CDR3 region has the sequence CSARVGGLAGKETQYF. The DNA reads TGCAGTGCTAGAGTGGGGGGGCTAGCGGGGAAAGAGACCCAGTACTTC.